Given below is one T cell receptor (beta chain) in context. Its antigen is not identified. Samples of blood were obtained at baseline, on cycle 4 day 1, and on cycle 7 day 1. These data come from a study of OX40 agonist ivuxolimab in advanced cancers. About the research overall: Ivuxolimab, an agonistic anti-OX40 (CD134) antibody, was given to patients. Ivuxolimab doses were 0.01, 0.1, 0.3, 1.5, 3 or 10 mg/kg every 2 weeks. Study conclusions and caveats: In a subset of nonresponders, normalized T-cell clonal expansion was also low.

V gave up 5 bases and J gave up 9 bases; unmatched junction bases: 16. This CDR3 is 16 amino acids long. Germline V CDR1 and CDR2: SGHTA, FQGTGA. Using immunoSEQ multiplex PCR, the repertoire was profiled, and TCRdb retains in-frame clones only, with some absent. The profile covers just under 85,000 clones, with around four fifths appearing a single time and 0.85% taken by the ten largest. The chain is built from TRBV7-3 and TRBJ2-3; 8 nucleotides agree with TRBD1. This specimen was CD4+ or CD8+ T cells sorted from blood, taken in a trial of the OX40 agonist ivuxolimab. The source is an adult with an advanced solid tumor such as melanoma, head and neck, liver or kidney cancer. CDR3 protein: CASSPWGRQGAVTQYF. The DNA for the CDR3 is TGTGCCAGCAGCCCATGGGGGAGGCAGGGGGCAGTGACGCAGTATTTT.